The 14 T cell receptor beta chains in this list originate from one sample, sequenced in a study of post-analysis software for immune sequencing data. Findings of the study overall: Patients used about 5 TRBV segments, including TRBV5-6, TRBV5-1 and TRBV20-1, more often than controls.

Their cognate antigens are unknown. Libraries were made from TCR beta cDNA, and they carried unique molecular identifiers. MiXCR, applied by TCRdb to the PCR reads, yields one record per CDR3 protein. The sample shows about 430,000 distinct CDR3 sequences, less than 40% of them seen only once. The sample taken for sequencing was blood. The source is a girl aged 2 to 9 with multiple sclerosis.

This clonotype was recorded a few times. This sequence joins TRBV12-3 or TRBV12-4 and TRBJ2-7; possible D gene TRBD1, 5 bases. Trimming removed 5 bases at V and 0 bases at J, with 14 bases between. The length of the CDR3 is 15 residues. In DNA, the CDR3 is TGTGCCAGCAGTGCTCTGGACACTCGCTCCTACGAGCAGTACTTC. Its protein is CASSALDTRSYEQYF.

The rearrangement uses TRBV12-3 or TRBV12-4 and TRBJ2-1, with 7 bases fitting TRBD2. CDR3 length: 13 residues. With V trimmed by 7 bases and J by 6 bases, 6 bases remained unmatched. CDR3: CASTQWEGNEQFF. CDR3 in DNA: TGTGCCAGCACTCAGTGGGAGGGCAATGAGCAGTTCTTC.

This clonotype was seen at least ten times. The CDR3 here is CASSSSGPVASTDTQYF. As DNA, the CDR3 is TGCGCCAGCAGCTCTTCGGGACCAGTTGCTAGCACAGATACGCAGTATTTT. The chain joins TRBV5-1 to TRBJ2-3; D tentatively fits TRBD1 or TRBD2 (5 bases each). V was cut by 3 bases and J by 0 bases, with 17 bases left in between. Germline V gene data show CDR1 as SGHRS and CDR2 as YFSETQ. The CDR3 is made up of 17 amino acids. Full variable domain (remainder filled in from reference TRBV5-1 and TRBJ2-3): KAGVTQTPRYLIKTRGQQVTLSCSPISGHRSVSWYQQTPGQGLQFLFEYFSETQRNKGNFPGRFSGRQFSNSRSEMNVSTLELGDSALYLCASSSSGPVASTDTQYFGPGTRLTVL.

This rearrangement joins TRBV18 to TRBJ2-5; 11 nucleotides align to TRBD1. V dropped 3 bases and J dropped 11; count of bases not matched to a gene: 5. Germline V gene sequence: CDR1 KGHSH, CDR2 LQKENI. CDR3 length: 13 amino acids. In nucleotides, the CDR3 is TGTGCCAGCTCACCGGGACAGGGGGAACAGCAGTACTTC. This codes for CASSPGQGEQQYF.

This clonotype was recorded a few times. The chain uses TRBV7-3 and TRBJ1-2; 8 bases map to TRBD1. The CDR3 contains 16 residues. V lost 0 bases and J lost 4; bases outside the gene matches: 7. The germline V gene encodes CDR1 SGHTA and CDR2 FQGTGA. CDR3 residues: CASSLTGGQGPYGYTF. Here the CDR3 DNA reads TGTGCCAGCAGCTTAACGGGCGGACAGGGACCCTATGGCTACACCTTC.

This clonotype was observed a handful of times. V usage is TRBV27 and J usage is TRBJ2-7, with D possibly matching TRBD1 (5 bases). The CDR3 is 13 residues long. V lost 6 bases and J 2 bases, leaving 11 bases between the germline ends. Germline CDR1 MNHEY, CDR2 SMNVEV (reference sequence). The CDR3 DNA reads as TGTGCCAGCAGACTGACAGAAGCCTACGAGCAGTACTTC. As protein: CASRLTEAYEQYF.

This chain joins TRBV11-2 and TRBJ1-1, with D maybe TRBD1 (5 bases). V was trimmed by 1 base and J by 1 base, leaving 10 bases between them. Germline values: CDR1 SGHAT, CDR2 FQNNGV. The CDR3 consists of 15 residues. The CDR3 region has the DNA TGTGCCAGCAGCTTAGGGGGACGGACGAACACTGAAGCTTTCTTT. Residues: CASSLGGRTNTEAFF.

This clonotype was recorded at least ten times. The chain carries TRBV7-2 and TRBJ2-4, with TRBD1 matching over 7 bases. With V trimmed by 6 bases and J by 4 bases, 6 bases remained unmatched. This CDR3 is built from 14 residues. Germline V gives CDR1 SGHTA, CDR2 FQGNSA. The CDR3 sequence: CASSLGQTKNIQYF. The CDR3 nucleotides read TGTGCCAGCAGTCTGGGACAGACTAAAAACATTCAGTACTTC.

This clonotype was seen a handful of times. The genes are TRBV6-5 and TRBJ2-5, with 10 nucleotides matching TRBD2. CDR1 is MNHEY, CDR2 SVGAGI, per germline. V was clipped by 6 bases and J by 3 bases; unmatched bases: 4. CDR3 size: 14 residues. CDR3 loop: CASRSLAGEETQYF. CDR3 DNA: TGTGCCAGCAGGTCCCTAGCGGGAGAAGAGACCCAGTACTTC.

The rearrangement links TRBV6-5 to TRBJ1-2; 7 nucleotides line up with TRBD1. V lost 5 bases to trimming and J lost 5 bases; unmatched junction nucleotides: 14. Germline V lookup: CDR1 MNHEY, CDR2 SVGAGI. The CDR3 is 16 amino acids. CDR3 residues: CASSQQQGLGGYGYTF. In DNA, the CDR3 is TGTGCCAGCAGTCAGCAACAGGGGCTGGGGGGGTATGGCTACACCTTC.

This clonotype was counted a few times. The CDR3 nucleotides read TGCAGCGTTACCGATCCGAGGGGCACAGATACGCAGTATTTT. Protein: CSVTDPRGTDTQYF. The chain joins TRBV29-1 to TRBJ2-3, with D tentatively TRBD2 (5 bases). Deletions cut 5 bases from V and 1 base from J, with 13 bases between. The CDR3 totals 14 residues. The germline gives CDR1 SQVTM, CDR2 ANQGSEA.

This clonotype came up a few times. The chain's CDR3 is CASSQDGASGGNTIYF. CDR3 nucleotide sequence: TGCGCCAGCAGCCAAGACGGGGCTTCGGGTGGAAACACCATATATTTT. The chain combines TRBV4-1 with TRBJ1-3; a weak D match, TRBD1 (5 bases). The CDR3 is made up of 16 amino acids. The germline gives CDR1 MGHRA, CDR2 YSYEKL. V shed 0 bases and J shed 3 bases, with 12 bases lying between them.

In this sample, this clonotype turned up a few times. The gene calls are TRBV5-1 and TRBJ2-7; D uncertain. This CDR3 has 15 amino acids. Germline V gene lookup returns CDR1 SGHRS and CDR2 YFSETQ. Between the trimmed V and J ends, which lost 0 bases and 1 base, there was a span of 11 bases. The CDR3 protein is CASSLVLDLSYEQYF. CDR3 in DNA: TGCGCCAGCAGCTTGGTGCTCGATTTATCCTACGAGCAGTACTTC.

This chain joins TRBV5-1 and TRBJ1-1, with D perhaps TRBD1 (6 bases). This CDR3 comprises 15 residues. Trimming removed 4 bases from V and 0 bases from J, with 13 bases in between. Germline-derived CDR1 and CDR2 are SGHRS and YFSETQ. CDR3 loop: CASSPWTAVNTEAFF. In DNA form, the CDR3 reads TGCGCCAGCAGCCCTTGGACAGCCGTGAACACTGAAGCTTTCTTT.